These 21 T cell receptor beta chains were all obtained from the same sample, sequenced in a study of T cell repertoires in cytomegalovirus infection. Each CDR3 protein is one row after TCRdb ran MiXCR on the reads. The table shows some 77,000 distinct CDR3 sequences, with roughly 3.5% occurring only once. The source material was PBMCs. The source of these receptors is a human donor in good health (CMV status not recorded). Some clones in this sample may be carry-over from other donors' samples.

This clonotype has ten or more counts. The DNA for the CDR3 is TGTGCCAGCAGAAAGACGGACTCCGGGGGCTACACCTTC. Protein product: CASRKTDSGGYTF. The V gene is TRBV7-3, the J gene TRBJ1-2; D not certain. In germline, CDR1 is SGHTA, CDR2 FQGTGA. V gave up 6 bases and J gave up 8 bases, with 16 bases separating them. This CDR3 spans 13 amino acids.

As for this clonotype: This may arise from a read error, as a much more abundant clone is one base away. The gene calls are TRBV7-9 and TRBJ2-1; 9 bases line up with TRBD1. The CDR3 loop spans 17 amino acids. Germline V gives CDR1 SEHNR, CDR2 FQNEAQ (reference sequence). CDR3 protein: CASSKDPGQGLINEQLF. The CDR3 nucleotides are TGTGCCAGCAGCAAAGATCCGGGACAGGGTTTGATCAATGAGCAGTTATTC.

This clonotype was seen at least ten times. The chain combines TRBV7-8 with TRBJ1-2, with no clear D. Trimming stripped 0 bases from V and 2 bases from J, with 7 bases between. There are 14 residues in the CDR3. Germline-derived CDR1 and CDR2 are SGHVS and FQNEAQ. The CDR3, as DNA: TGTGCCAGCAGCTTAGCCGGCGGAAACTATGGCTACACCTTC. Translation: CASSLAGGNYGYTF.

This clonotype was counted many times. The chain uses TRBV7-6 and TRBJ2-1; 7 bases line up with TRBD2. CDR3 length: 16 residues. V was pared by 4 bases and J by 4 bases, with 10 bases of the junction left unmatched. The germline V gene encodes CDR1 SGHVS and CDR2 FNYEAQ. The CDR3 region is CASSSRVGRGYNEQFF. The DNA of the CDR3 is TGTGCCAGCAGCTCCCGAGTTGGGCGGGGGTACAATGAGCAGTTCTTC. The variable domain in full, completed from reference TRBV7-6 and TRBJ2-1, reads GAGVSQSPRYKVTKRGQDVALRCDPISGHVSLYWYRQALGQGPEFLTYFNYEAQQDKSGLPNDRFSAERPEGSISTLTIQRTEQRDSAMYRCASSSRVGRGYNEQFFGPGTRLTVL.

This clonotype was counted many times. This chain connects TRBV7-8 to TRBJ1-5, with D hard to call. Trimming shortened V by 0 bases and J by 3 bases, and 9 bases separated the two germline ends. This CDR3 has 15 amino acids. Germline CDR1 is SGHVS and CDR2 is FQNEAQ. The CDR3 DNA reads as TGTGCCAGCAGCTTAGCGGGCGGTGACAATCAGCCCCAGCATTTT. Protein product: CASSLAGGDNQPQHF.

This clonotype was detected many times. V and J are TRBV6-1 and TRBJ1-4; no firm D call. The V gene's germline CDR1 is MNHNS and CDR2 SASEGT. V was shortened by 1 base and J by 5 bases, with 8 bases between the two germline ends. The length of the CDR3 is 14 residues. CDR3 in DNA: TGTGCCAGCAGTGAAGTACGGAGGAATGAAAAACTGTTTTTT. Protein sequence: CASSEVRRNEKLFF.

At least ten counts were recorded for this clonotype. The chain combines TRBV12-3 or TRBV12-4 with TRBJ1-5; D gene unclear. Deletions cut 4 bases from V and 0 bases from J, with 7 bases between. CDR3 length: 14 amino acids. This CDR3 reads CASSSADSNQPQHF. For the CDR3, the DNA is TGTGCCAGCAGTTCAGCAGATAGCAATCAGCCCCAGCATTTT.

This clonotype was recorded at least ten times. The chain carries TRBV7-6 and TRBJ1-1, with D tentatively TRBD1 (5 bases). Trimming took 1 base from V and 1 from J, leaving 16 bases between them. The CDR3 sequence is 17 residues long. The V gene's germline CDR1 is SGHVS and CDR2 FNYEAQ. This CDR3 reads CASSLGTGTNPNTEAFF. Written as DNA, the CDR3 is TGTGCCAGCAGCTTAGGTACCGGGACTAATCCGAACACTGAAGCTTTCTTT.

This clonotype showed up many times. V usage is TRBV20-1 and J usage is TRBJ1-5; D is undetermined. CDR3 length: 15 amino acids. Germline V gene data show CDR1 as DFQATT and CDR2 as SNEGSKA (reference sequence). Trimming removed 1 base from V and 1 base from J, with 11 bases in between. The DNA for the CDR3 is TGCAGTGCTAGAGGAGAGGGATGGAGCAATCAGCCCCAGCATTTT. Protein sequence: CSARGEGWSNQPQHF.

This clonotype was seen repeatedly, ten times or more. V gene TRBV4-2 combines with J gene TRBJ1-4, with a possible D match to TRBD1 (5 bases). CDR3 length equals 15 residues. Germline V gene lookup returns CDR1 LGHNA and CDR2 YNFKEQ. Trimming pared 4 bases from V and 8 bases from J, leaving 17 bases between. The DNA of the CDR3 is TGTGCCAGCAGCCCCCCCCAGGGTAGACACGAAAAACTGTTTTTT. Amino acid sequence: CASSPPQGRHEKLFF.

This clonotype occurred many times. The rearrangement uses TRBV7-2 and TRBJ2-7; D unresolved. The V gene lost 4 bases and the J gene lost 5 bases, with 9 bases spanning the gap. CDR1 is SGHTA, CDR2 FQGNSA, per germline. The CDR3 length is 12 residues. CDR3: CASSSDWHEQYF. The CDR3, as DNA: TGTGCCAGCAGCTCAGACTGGCACGAGCAGTACTTC. Full variable domain (rest looked up from reference TRBV7-2 and TRBJ2-7): GAGVSQSPSNKVTEKGKDVELRCDPISGHTALYWYRQSLGQGLEFLIYFQGNSAPDKSGLPSDRFSAERTGGSVSTLTIQRTQQEDSAVYLCASSSDWHEQYFGPGTRLTVT.

There are many counts of this clonotype. V usage is TRBV7-7 and J usage is TRBJ1-1; TRBD1 might be the D (5 bases). Germline V CDR1 and CDR2: SSHAT, FNYEAQ (reference sequence). CDR3 length: 12 amino acids. The CDR3: CAGPDMNTEAFF. CDR3 coding DNA: TGTGCGGGGCCTGATATGAACACTGAAGCTTTCTTT.

This clonotype was seen ten or more times. V and J are TRBV6-1 and TRBJ1-2; maybe TRBD1 (5 bases). V was cut by 6 bases and J by 0 bases, with 17 bases left in between. Per the germline V gene, CDR1 is MNHNS and CDR2 is SASEGT. This CDR3 comprises 16 residues. Written as DNA, the CDR3 is TGTGCCAGCAGCCACCTGGTCGGGGACCCTAACTATGGCTACACCTTC. It encodes CASSHLVGDPNYGYTF.

This clonotype appeared many times. This chain links TRBV7-8 with TRBJ1-1; no reliable D call. CDR1 and CDR2 from the germline V gene are SGHVS and FQNEAQ. The CDR3 covers 16 residues. V was trimmed by 5 bases and J by 5 bases, leaving 21 bases between them. The CDR3 DNA is TGTGCCAGCAGCCCCCGACCCCGATTGGGTGGTACTGAAGCTTTCTTT. Encoded protein: CASSPRPRLGGTEAFF.

The table lists this clonotype with many counts. The chain recombines TRBV7-2 with TRBJ1-5, with 7 nucleotides matching TRBD1. Trimming cost V 5 bases and J 7 bases; bases outside gene matches: 8. CDR1 and CDR2 from the germline V gene are SGHTA and FQGNSA. The CDR3 totals 14 residues. The CDR3 reads CASSAKGAGQPQHF. The DNA for the CDR3 is TGTGCCAGCAGCGCTAAGGGGGCTGGCCAGCCCCAGCATTTT.

This clonotype was counted many times. The V and J genes are TRBV11-2 and TRBJ2-1; D possibly uses TRBD1 or TRBD2 (7 bases each). V lost 4 bases, J lost 9 bases, and 22 bases lay in between. The CDR3 spans 16 residues. Germline V gene sequence: CDR1 SGHAT, CDR2 FQNNGV. CDR3 sequence: CASSSLRGGGSGEQFF. The CDR3 nucleotides read TGTGCCAGCAGCTCCCTCAGGGGGGGAGGCTCCGGTGAGCAGTTCTTC.

This clonotype was observed many times. Here the CDR3 DNA reads TGTGCCAGCAGCCCCGATACGGGTGGAGGCTACACCTTC. Protein sequence: CASSPDTGGGYTF. This chain uses TRBV7-2 with TRBJ1-2; no clear D gene. Germline loops: CDR1 SGHTA, CDR2 FQGNSA. V was pared by 5 bases and J by 8 bases, with 15 bases between. The CDR3 loop spans 13 amino acids.

This clonotype has ten or more counts. J is TRBJ2-3 and V is TRBV2, with 10 bases identical to TRBD2. The length of the CDR3 is 17 residues. V was pared by 4 bases and J by 2 bases, with 9 bases of the junction left unmatched. CDR1 is SNHLY, CDR2 FYNNEI, per germline. This CDR3 reads CASSGIWTSGDTDTQYF. CDR3 DNA: TGTGCCAGCAGTGGAATTTGGACTAGCGGTGACACAGATACGCAGTATTTT.

This clonotype was seen repeatedly, ten times or more. The chain combines TRBV6-1 with TRBJ1-2, with 8 bases lining up with TRBD1. Germline CDR1 reads MNHNS; CDR2 reads SASEGT. This CDR3 is built from 13 residues. V shed 6 bases and J 5 bases; nucleotides not matched to a gene: 5. CDR3 nucleotides: TGTGCCAGCAGCGAGACAGGGGTGTATGGCTACACCTTC. Translation: CASSETGVYGYTF.

This clonotype was observed many times. DNA of the CDR3: TGTGCCAGCAGCCCACGAACTCGGACACTAAATTTTGATACGCAGTATTTT. Translation: CASSPRTRTLNFDTQYF. The chain carries TRBV11-2 and TRBJ2-3; the D gene is possibly TRBD1 (5 bases). Germline V gene lookup returns CDR1 SGHAT and CDR2 FQNNGV. The CDR3 has 17 residues. V lost 5 bases to trimming and J lost 6 bases, with 24 bases between them. Full variable domain (outside the CDR3, taken from reference TRBV11-2 and TRBJ2-3): EAGVAQSPRYKIIEKRQSVAFWCNPISGHATLYWYQQILGQGPKLLIQFQNNGVVDDSQLPKDRFSAERLKGVDSTLKIQPAKLEDSAVYLCASSPRTRTLNFDTQYFGPGTRLTVL.

Ten or more counts support this clonotype. The J gene is TRBJ2-7, the V gene TRBV7-8, with D unresolved. This CDR3 has 11 amino acids. V gave up 5 bases and J gave up 9 bases, with 11 bases separating them. Germline loops: CDR1 SGHVS, CDR2 FQNEAQ. The CDR3: CASSPIIGQYF. Written as DNA, the CDR3 is TGTGCCAGCAGCCCGATTATAGGGCAGTACTTC.